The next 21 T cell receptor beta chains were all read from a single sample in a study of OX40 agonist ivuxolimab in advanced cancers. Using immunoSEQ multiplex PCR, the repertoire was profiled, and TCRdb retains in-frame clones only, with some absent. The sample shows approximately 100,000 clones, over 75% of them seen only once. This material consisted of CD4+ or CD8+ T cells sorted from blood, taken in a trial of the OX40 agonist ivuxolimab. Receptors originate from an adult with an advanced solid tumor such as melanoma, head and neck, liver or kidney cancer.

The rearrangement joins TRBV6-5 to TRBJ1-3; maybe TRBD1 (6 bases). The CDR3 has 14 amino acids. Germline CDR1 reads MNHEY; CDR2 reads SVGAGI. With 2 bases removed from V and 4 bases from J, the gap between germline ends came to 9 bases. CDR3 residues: CASSYGGQGNTIYF. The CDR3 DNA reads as TGTGCCAGCAGTTACGGGGGGCAGGGAAACACCATATATTTT.

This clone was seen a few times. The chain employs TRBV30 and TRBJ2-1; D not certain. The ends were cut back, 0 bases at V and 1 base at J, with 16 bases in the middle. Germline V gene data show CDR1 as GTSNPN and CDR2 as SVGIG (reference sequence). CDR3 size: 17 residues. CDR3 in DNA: TGTGCCTGGAGTGTACAATTTGGGATCCTTTCCTACAATGAGCAGTTCTTC. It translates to CAWSVQFGILSYNEQFF.

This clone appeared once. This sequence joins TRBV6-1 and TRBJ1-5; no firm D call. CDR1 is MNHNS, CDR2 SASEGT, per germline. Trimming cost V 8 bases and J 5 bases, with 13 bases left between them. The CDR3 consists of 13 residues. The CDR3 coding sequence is TGTGCCAGCGCACAGAGTAACCATCAGCCCCAGCATTTT. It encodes CASAQSNHQPQHF.

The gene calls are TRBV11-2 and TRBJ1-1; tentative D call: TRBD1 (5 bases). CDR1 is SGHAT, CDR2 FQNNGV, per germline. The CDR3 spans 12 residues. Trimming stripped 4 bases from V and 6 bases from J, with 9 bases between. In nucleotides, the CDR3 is TGTGCCAGCAGCTCAGGGACGGCTGAAGCTTTCTTT. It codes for CASSSGTAEAFF.

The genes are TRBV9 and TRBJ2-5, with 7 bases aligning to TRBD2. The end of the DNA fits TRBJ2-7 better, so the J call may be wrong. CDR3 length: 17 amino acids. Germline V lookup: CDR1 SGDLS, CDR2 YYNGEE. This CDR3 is CASSVHLERGPTYEQYF. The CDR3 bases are TGTGCCAGCAGCGTCCATCTAGAGCGGGGCCCCACCTACGAGCAGTACTTC.

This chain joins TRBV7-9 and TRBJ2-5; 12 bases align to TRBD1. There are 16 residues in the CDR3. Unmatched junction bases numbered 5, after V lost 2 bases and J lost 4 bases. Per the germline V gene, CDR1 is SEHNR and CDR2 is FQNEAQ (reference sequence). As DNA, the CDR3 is TGTGCCAGCAGCTTACCGGGACAGGGGGCCTCAGAGACCCAGTACTTC. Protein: CASSLPGQGASETQYF.

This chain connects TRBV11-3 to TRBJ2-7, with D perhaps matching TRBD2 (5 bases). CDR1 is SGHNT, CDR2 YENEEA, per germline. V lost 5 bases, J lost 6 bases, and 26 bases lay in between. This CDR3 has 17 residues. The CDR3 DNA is TGTGCCAGCAGCCCCTTACCCCCCGTTAGCTACGAGGGCGAGCAGTACTTC. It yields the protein CASSPLPPVSYEGEQYF. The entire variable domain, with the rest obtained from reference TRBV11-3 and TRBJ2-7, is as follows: EAGVVQSPRYKIIEKKQPVAFWCNPISGHNTLYWYLQNLGQGPELLIRYENEEAVDDSQLPKDRFSAERLKGVDSTLKIQPAELGDSAVYLCASSPLPPVSYEGEQYFGPGTRLTVT.

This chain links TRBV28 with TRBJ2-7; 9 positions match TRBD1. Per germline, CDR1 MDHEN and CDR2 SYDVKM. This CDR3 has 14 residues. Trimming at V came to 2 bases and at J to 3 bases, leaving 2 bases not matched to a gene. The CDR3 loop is CASSLGTGYYEQYF. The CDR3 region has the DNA TGTGCCAGCAGTTTAGGGACAGGGTACTACGAGCAGTACTTC.

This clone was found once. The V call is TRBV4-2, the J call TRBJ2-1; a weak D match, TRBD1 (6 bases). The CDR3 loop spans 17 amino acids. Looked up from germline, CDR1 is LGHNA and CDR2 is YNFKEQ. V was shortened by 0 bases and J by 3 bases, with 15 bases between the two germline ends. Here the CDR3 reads CASSQDLLQGLYNEQFF. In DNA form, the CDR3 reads TGTGCCAGCAGCCAAGACTTGCTGCAGGGGCTCTACAATGAGCAGTTCTTC.

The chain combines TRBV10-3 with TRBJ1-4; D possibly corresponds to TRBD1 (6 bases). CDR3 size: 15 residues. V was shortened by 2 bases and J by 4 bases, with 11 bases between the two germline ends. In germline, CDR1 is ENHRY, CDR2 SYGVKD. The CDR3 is CAISEGQRFNEKLFF. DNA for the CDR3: TGTGCCATCAGTGAGGGACAGAGATTTAATGAAAAACTGTTTTTT.

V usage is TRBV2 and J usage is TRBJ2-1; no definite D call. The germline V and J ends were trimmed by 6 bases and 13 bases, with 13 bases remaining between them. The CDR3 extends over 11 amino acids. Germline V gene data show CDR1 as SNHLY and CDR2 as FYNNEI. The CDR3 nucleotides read TGTGCCAGCAGCGCCGATCGAATACAGTTCTTC. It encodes CASSADRIQFF.

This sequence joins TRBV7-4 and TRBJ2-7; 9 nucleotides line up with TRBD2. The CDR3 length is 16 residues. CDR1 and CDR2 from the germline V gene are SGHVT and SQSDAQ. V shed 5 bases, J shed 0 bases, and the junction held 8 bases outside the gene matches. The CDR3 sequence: CASSPRGGRSSYEQYF. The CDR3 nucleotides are TGTGCCAGCAGCCCGCGGGGGGGCAGGAGCTCCTACGAGCAGTACTTC.

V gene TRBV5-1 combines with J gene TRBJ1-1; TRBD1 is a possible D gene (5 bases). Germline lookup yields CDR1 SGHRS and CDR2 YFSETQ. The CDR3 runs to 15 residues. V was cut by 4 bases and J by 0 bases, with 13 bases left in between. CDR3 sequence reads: CASSPEEGMNTEAFF. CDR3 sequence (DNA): TGCGCCAGCAGCCCCGAGGAGGGGATGAACACTGAAGCTTTCTTT.

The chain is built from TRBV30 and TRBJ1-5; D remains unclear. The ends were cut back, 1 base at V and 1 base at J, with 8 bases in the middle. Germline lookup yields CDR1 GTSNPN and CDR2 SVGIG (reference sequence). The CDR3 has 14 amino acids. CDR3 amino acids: CAWSARYSNQPQHF. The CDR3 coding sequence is TGTGCCTGGAGTGCCAGGTACAGCAATCAGCCCCAGCATTTT.

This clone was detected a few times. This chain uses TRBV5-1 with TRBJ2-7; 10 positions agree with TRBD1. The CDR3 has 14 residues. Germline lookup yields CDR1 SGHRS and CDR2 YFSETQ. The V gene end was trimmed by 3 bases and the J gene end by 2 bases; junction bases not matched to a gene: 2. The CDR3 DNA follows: TGCGCCAGCAGCTCCGGGACAGGGGCCTACGAGCAGTACTTC. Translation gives CASSSGTGAYEQYF. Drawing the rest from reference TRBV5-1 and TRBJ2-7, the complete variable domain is KAGVTQTPRYLIKTRGQQVTLSCSPISGHRSVSWYQQTPGQGLQFLFEYFSETQRNKGNFPGRFSGRQFSNSRSEMNVSTLELGDSALYLCASSSGTGAYEQYFGPGTRLTVT.

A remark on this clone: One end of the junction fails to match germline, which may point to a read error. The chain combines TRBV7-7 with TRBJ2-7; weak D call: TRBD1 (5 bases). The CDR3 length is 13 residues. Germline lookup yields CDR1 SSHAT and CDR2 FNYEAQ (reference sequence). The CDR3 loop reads CASSLAQGYEQYF. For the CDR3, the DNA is TGTGCTAGCAGCTTAGCTCAGGGCTACGAGCAGTACTTC.

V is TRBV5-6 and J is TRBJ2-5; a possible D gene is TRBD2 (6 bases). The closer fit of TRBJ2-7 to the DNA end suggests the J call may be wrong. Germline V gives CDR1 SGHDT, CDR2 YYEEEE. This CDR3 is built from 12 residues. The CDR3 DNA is TGTGCCAGCAGCATGGAGGGGTCCGAGCAGTACTTC. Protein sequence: CASSMEGSEQYF.

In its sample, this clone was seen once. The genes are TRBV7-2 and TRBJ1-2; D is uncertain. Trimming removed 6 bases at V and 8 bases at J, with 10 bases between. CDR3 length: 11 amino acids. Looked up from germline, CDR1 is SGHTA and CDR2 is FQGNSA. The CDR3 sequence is CASRDSGGYTF. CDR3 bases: TGTGCCAGCAGGGACTCGGGCGGCTACACCTTC.

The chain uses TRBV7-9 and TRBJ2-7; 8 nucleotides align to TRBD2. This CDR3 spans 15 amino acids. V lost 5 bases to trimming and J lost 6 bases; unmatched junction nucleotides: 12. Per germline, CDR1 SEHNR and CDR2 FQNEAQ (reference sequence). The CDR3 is CASSPPGGGRGEQYF. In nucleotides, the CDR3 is TGTGCCAGCAGCCCCCCGGGAGGGGGAAGGGGCGAGCAGTACTTC.

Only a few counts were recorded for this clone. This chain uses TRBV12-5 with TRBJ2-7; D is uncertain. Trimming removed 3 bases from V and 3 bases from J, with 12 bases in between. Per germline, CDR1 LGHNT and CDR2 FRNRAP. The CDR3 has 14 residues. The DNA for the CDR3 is TGTGCTAGTGGTTTAGACGGTCCTCTCTACGAGCAGTACTTC. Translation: CASGLDGPLYEQYF.

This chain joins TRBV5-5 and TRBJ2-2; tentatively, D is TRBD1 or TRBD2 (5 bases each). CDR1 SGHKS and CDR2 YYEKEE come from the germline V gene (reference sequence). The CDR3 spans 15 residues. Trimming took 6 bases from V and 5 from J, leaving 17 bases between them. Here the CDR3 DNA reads TGTGCCAGCAAGGGGCGGGCGGACTTTACCGGGGAGCTGTTTTTT. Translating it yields CASKGRADFTGELFF.